Included here is one T cell receptor beta chain sequence, with context. Its cognate antigen is unknown. Making the TCR beta libraries relied on UMI-labeled 5' RACE. TCRdb re-called the 5' RACE reads; one entry per CDR3 protein, DNA not given. This sample's clone table lists 4,500 to 6,000 distinct CDR3 sequences. This record belongs to a study of human CD8 memory T cell subsets. Study results and caveats: Few clonotypes were shared between stem-like memory and precursor exhausted T cells. Diversity, per Chao1 estimates, appeared greater in stem-like memory T cells than in precursor exhausted T cells. Stem-like memory and precursor exhausted T cells had similarly high diversity, unlike effector memory cells.

CDR1 and CDR2 from the germline V gene are MDHEN and SYDVKM. The CDR3 loop spans 17 amino acids. Enrichment for total CD8+ T cells was performed by negative magnetic separation. This TCR was sampled from a human donor in good health. The specimen sequenced was CD8+ effector memory T cells (TEM) sorted from PBMCs. Subset: effector memory CD8 T cells, CCR7- CD45RO+ CD95+. The rearrangement uses TRBV28 and TRBJ2-4; TCRdb's D call of TRBD1 is untestable without DNA. The CDR3 here is CASSFYGTELAKNIQYF.